This paragraph covers one T cell receptor beta chain sequence. The antigen is unknown. The data originate from a study of cytomegalovirus exposure and HLA in healthy donors. Study-wide background: Genotyping showed around 81% of some 400 donors falling in the Caucasian-associated ancestry cluster. Notes on the study in general: HLA alleles were associated with 15,000 to 20,000 TCR beta sequences in a later analysis at 0.05 false discovery rate. HLA-A and HLA-B allele assignments for most subjects were reportedly predicted accurately using TCR beta sequences.

With 60 Vbeta and 13 Jbeta primers, the PCR was carried out. Assay: immunoSEQ multiplex PCR; the TCRdb copy retains only in-frame clones and omits some. The sample includes 150,000 to 200,000 clones, 65% to 85% seen only once; the top ten take approximately 7.1%. The V end was cut by 4 bases, the J end by 3 bases, with 15 bases between. The CDR3 sequence is 15 residues long. CDR1 is SGHAT and CDR2 is FQNNGV in the germline V gene. Nominally healthy donors were sampled, though unrecorded immune exposures were likely. The receptor was isolated from a middle-aged man in good health and CMV-seropositive. Input material: PBMCs. The rearrangement links TRBV11-2 to TRBJ2-5, with a tentative D call TRBD2 (6 bases). The CDR3 sequence: CASSSDGGPEETQYF. The DNA of the CDR3 is TGTGCCAGCAGCTCAGACGGGGGACCGGAAGAGACCCAGTACTTC.